Listed below are T cell receptor beta chains from one sample, sequenced in a study of lymphopenia after photon versus proton radiotherapy. Sequenced by immunoSEQ multiplex PCR; TCRdb stores in-frame clones only, minus some. The sample yields 67,000 or so clones, over 80% seen once. The sequencing here drew on peripheral blood, taken from a patient treated with proton-based radiotherapy. The receptors here all came from an elderly man with esophageal cancer. Both conserved end residues are part of each CDR3. The order of the fields is V gene, CDR3 length, J gene, clone size, D gene, CDR3 DNA, CDR3 protein. D genes are given only for firm matches. Some rows have no size entry. The others give once, few or many, or a class for an expanded clone.

V gene: TRBV15
CDR3 length: 13
J gene: TRBJ2-7
clone size: NA
D gene: NA
CDR3 DNA: TGTGCCACCAGCCCTAGGGGATTCTACGAGCAGTACTTC
CDR3 protein: CATSPRGFYEQYF

V gene: TRBV19
CDR3 length: 13
J gene: TRBJ2-3
clone size: NA
D gene: NA
CDR3 DNA: TGTGCCAGTAGGAGAACGTTAACAGATACGCAGTATTTT
CDR3 protein: CASRRTLTDTQYF

V gene: TRBV14
CDR3 length: 15
J gene: TRBJ2-7
clone size: NA
D gene: NA
CDR3 DNA: TGTGCCAGCAGCCAATTCCCCCCGGCCCGGGGCGAGCAGTACTTC
CDR3 protein: CASSQFPPARGEQYF

V gene: TRBV5-1
CDR3 length: 16
J gene: TRBJ2-3
clone size: NA
D gene: TRBD2
CDR3 DNA: TGCGCCAGCAGCTTGGAGCTAGCGGGGAGCACAGATACGCAGTATTTT
CDR3 protein: CASSLELAGSTDTQYF

V gene: TRBV5-6
CDR3 length: 17
J gene: TRBJ2-7
clone size: NA
D gene: NA
CDR3 DNA: TGTGCCAGCAGCTTAGGGCTGGGGCCAGGGGACTCCTACGAGCAGTACTTC
CDR3 protein: CASSLGLGPGDSYEQYF

V gene: TRBV5-1
CDR3 length: 13
J gene: TRBJ1-2
clone size: NA
D gene: NA
CDR3 DNA: TGCGCCAGCAGCTTTCGAGATAACTATGGCTACACCTTC
CDR3 protein: CASSFRDNYGYTF

V gene: TRBV27
CDR3 length: 15
J gene: TRBJ1-5
clone size: NA
D gene: NA
CDR3 DNA: TGTGCCAGCAGTTTATCGGCAGGGGGCAATCAGCCCCAGCATTTT
CDR3 protein: CASSLSAGGNQPQHF

V gene: TRBV7-9
CDR3 length: 11
J gene: TRBJ1-2
clone size: NA
D gene: NA
CDR3 DNA: TGTGCCAGCAGTAGTAACTATGGCTACACCTTC
CDR3 protein: CASSSNYGYTF

V gene: TRBV11-2
CDR3 length: 13
J gene: TRBJ1-2
clone size: NA
D gene: NA
CDR3 DNA: TGTGCCAGCAGCTTGGGGCAGGCCTATGGCTACACCTTC
CDR3 protein: CASSLGQAYGYTF

V gene: TRBV5-4
CDR3 length: 17
J gene: TRBJ2-2
clone size: NA
D gene: NA
CDR3 DNA: TGTGCCAGCAGCTTGTTTGGAGGGGCAGCTAACACCGGGGAGCTGTTTTTT
CDR3 protein: CASSLFGGAANTGELFF

V gene: TRBV19
CDR3 length: 14
J gene: TRBJ1-1
clone size: once
D gene: TRBD1
CDR3 DNA: TGTGCCAGCAATCTCAGGGACAGGGGGCACAAAGCTTTCTTT
CDR3 protein: CASNLRDRGHKAFF

V gene: TRBV7-8
CDR3 length: 12
J gene: TRBJ2-7
clone size: NA
D gene: NA
CDR3 DNA: TGTGCCAGCAGCTTAGCCCGCTACGAGCAGTACTTC
CDR3 protein: CASSLARYEQYF

V gene: TRBV19
CDR3 length: 13
J gene: TRBJ1-2
clone size: once
D gene: NA
CDR3 DNA: TGTGCCAGTAGTCTCAGAGCTAACTATGGCTACACCTTC
CDR3 protein: CASSLRANYGYTF

V gene: TRBV7-9
CDR3 length: 16
J gene: TRBJ1-2
clone size: NA
D gene: NA
CDR3 DNA: TGTGCCAGCAGCTCTTTCAGGACCGCCGATAACTATGGCTACACCTTC
CDR3 protein: CASSSFRTADNYGYTF

V gene: TRBV5-6
CDR3 length: 11
J gene: TRBJ1-2
clone size: NA
D gene: NA
CDR3 DNA: TGTGCCAGCAGCTTGAATTATGGCTACACCTTC
CDR3 protein: CASSLNYGYTF

V gene: TRBV18
CDR3 length: 15
J gene: TRBJ2-2
clone size: NA
D gene: TRBD2
CDR3 DNA: TGTGCCAGCGGCCGGACTAGCGATAACACCGGGGAGCTGTTTTTT
CDR3 protein: CASGRTSDNTGELFF

V gene: TRBV11-2
CDR3 length: 16
J gene: TRBJ1-2
clone size: NA
D gene: NA
CDR3 DNA: TGTGCCAGCAGTAGCTTAGGTGGGCAGAGGGGCTATGGCTACACCTTC
CDR3 protein: CASSSLGGQRGYGYTF

V gene: TRBV2
CDR3 length: 13
J gene: TRBJ1-5
clone size: NA
D gene: NA
CDR3 DNA: TGTGCCAGCAACCCCGGGGGGGATCAGCCCCAGCATTTT
CDR3 protein: CASNPGGDQPQHF

V gene: TRBV7-9
CDR3 length: 14
J gene: TRBJ2-3
clone size: many
D gene: TRBD1
CDR3 DNA: TGTGCCAGCAGCTTAGCCACAGGGGGCAGAACGCAGTATTTT
CDR3 protein: CASSLATGGRTQYF

V gene: TRBV6-5
CDR3 length: 14
J gene: TRBJ1-3
clone size: few
D gene: NA
CDR3 DNA: TGTGCCAGCAGATACAGGGATCTGGAGAACACCATATATTTT
CDR3 protein: CASRYRDLENTIYF

V gene: TRBV4-3
CDR3 length: 13
J gene: TRBJ1-2
clone size: few
D gene: NA
CDR3 DNA: TGCGCCAGCAGCCGAGGACAGAACTATGGCTACACCTTC
CDR3 protein: CASSRGQNYGYTF

V gene: TRBV7-2
CDR3 length: 12
J gene: TRBJ2-5
clone size: NA
D gene: NA
CDR3 DNA: TGTGCCAGCAGCTTAGGAACCTCGACCCAGTACTTC
CDR3 protein: CASSLGTSTQYF

V gene: TRBV6-5
CDR3 length: 13
J gene: TRBJ2-7
clone size: NA
D gene: NA
CDR3 DNA: TGTGCCAGCAGTGCGGGACAGATCTACGAGCAGTACTTC
CDR3 protein: CASSAGQIYEQYF

V gene: TRBV2
CDR3 length: 15
J gene: TRBJ2-7
clone size: NA
D gene: NA
CDR3 DNA: TGTGCCAGCAGTGAGAGGTGGTCTAGCTCTTACGAGCAGTACTTC
CDR3 protein: CASSERWSSSYEQYF

V gene: TRBV4-2
CDR3 length: 15
J gene: TRBJ1-1
clone size: NA
D gene: NA
CDR3 DNA: TGTGCCAGCACCCGAAGTCCCCTTGGGAACACTGAAGCTTTCTTT
CDR3 protein: CASTRSPLGNTEAFF

V gene: TRBV5-1
CDR3 length: 14
J gene: TRBJ1-4
clone size: NA
D gene: NA
CDR3 DNA: TGCGCCAGCAGGGATCAGGGGCCGAATGAAAAACTGTTTTTT
CDR3 protein: CASRDQGPNEKLFF

V gene: TRBV7-9
CDR3 length: 12
J gene: TRBJ1-3
clone size: NA
D gene: NA
CDR3 DNA: TGTGCCAGCAGTGCAGGGGCGAACACCATATATTTT
CDR3 protein: CASSAGANTIYF

V gene: TRBV19
CDR3 length: 15
J gene: TRBJ2-7
clone size: NA
D gene: NA
CDR3 DNA: TGTGCCAGTAGCAAATCCCAGGGGGGAATTTACGAGCAGTACTTC
CDR3 protein: CASSKSQGGIYEQYF

V gene: TRBV29-1
CDR3 length: 11
J gene: TRBJ2-1
clone size: NA
D gene: TRBD2
CDR3 DNA: TGCAGCGTAGCGACTAGCGGTGAGCAGTTCTTC
CDR3 protein: CSVATSGEQFF

V gene: TRBV7-8
CDR3 length: 12
J gene: TRBJ1-1
clone size: NA
D gene: NA
CDR3 DNA: TGTGCCAGCAGGGGAGACGGGGGACGAGCTTTCTTT
CDR3 protein: CASRGDGGRAFF

V gene: TRBV5-6
CDR3 length: 15
J gene: TRBJ2-6
clone size: NA
D gene: NA
CDR3 DNA: TGTGCCAGCAGCTTGGAGGGTCCTGGGGCCAACGTCCTGACTTTC
CDR3 protein: CASSLEGPGANVLTF

V gene: TRBV5-1
CDR3 length: 14
J gene: TRBJ2-2
clone size: NA
D gene: NA
CDR3 DNA: TGCGCCAGCAGGGGAACAGGTAGAGCCGGGGAGCTGTTTTTT
CDR3 protein: CASRGTGRAGELFF

V gene: TRBV18
CDR3 length: 16
J gene: TRBJ2-2
clone size: NA
D gene: NA
CDR3 DNA: TGTGCCAGCTCTCACCAAAGACAGAGAGAAGCCGGGGAGCTGTTTTTT
CDR3 protein: CASSHQRQREAGELFF

V gene: TRBV6-6
CDR3 length: 13
J gene: TRBJ1-3
clone size: NA
D gene: NA
CDR3 DNA: TGTGCCAGCACTGGGGCAGGTGGAAACACCATATATTTT
CDR3 protein: CASTGAGGNTIYF

V gene: TRBV7-2
CDR3 length: 13
J gene: TRBJ1-1
clone size: NA
D gene: NA
CDR3 DNA: TGTGCCAGCAAATCACTCATGAACACTGAAGCTTTCTTT
CDR3 protein: CASKSLMNTEAFF

V gene: TRBV28
CDR3 length: 24
J gene: TRBJ2-7
clone size: NA
D gene: NA
CDR3 DNA: TGTGCCAGCAGTTTTAGGTCAGCTTGGCGAGATACTAGTGTTCCTTATCGAAGCTCCTACGAGCAGTACTTC
CDR3 protein: CASSFRSAWRDTSVPYRSSYEQYF

V gene: TRBV7-3
CDR3 length: 13
J gene: TRBJ1-6
clone size: NA
D gene: NA
CDR3 DNA: TGTGCCAGCAGCTTCTCCTATAATTCACCCCTCCACTTT
CDR3 protein: CASSFSYNSPLHF

V gene: TRBV19
CDR3 length: 15
J gene: TRBJ2-3
clone size: NA
D gene: TRBD2
CDR3 DNA: TGTGCCAGTAGTATCTCCAGCGGGAGGGGTGATACGCAGTATTTT
CDR3 protein: CASSISSGRGDTQYF

V gene: TRBV19
CDR3 length: 16
J gene: TRBJ2-2
clone size: NA
D gene: NA
CDR3 DNA: TGTGCCAGTATCTTAACAGGTACAACGAACACCGGGGAGCTGTTTTTT
CDR3 protein: CASILTGTTNTGELFF

V gene: TRBV7-2
CDR3 length: 18
J gene: TRBJ2-5
clone size: NA
D gene: TRBD2
CDR3 DNA: TGTGCCAGCAGCTTATCGGGACTAGCGGGGGCCACGGGGGAGACCCAGTACTTC
CDR3 protein: CASSLSGLAGATGETQYF

V gene: TRBV21-1
CDR3 length: 16
J gene: TRBJ2-7
clone size: NA
D gene: NA
CDR3 DNA: TGTGCCAGCAGCCTAGGGGGGACAGGGGCATCCTACGAGCAGTACTTC
CDR3 protein: CASSLGGTGASYEQYF

V gene: TRBV13
CDR3 length: 16
J gene: TRBJ2-5
clone size: NA
D gene: NA
CDR3 DNA: TGTGCCAGCAGCTCAGGACATAAGTGGGGACGGGAGACCCAGTACTTC
CDR3 protein: CASSSGHKWGRETQYF

V gene: TRBV9
CDR3 length: 15
J gene: TRBJ2-5
clone size: NA
D gene: TRBD1
CDR3 DNA: TGTGCCAGCAGCGTAGGGGGACAGAAAAAAGAGACCCAGTACTTC
CDR3 protein: CASSVGGQKKETQYF

V gene: TRBV5-4
CDR3 length: 17
J gene: TRBJ2-2
clone size: NA
D gene: NA
CDR3 DNA: TGTGCCAGCAGCTTATCGTCTCGGGTCAGAGTAACCGGGGAGCTGTTTTTT
CDR3 protein: CASSLSSRVRVTGELFF

V gene: TRBV28
CDR3 length: 14
J gene: TRBJ1-1
clone size: NA
D gene: TRBD1
CDR3 DNA: TGTGCCAGCAGAAGTCCGGGACAGGGCACTGAAGCTTTCTTT
CDR3 protein: CASRSPGQGTEAFF